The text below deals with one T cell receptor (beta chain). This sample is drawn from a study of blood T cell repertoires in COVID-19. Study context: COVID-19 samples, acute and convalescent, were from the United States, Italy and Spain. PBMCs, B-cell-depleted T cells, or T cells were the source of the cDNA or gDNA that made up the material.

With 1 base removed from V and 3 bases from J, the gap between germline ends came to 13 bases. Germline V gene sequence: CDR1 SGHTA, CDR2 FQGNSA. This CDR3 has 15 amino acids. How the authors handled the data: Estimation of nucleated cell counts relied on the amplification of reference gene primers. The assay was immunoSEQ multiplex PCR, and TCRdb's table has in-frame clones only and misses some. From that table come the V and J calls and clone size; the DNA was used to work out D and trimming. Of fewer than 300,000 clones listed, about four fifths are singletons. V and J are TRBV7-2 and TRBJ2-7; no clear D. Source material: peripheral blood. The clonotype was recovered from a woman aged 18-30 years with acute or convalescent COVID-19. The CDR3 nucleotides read TGTGCCAGCAGCTTAGACATCGGTGGGCTCTACGAGCAGTACTTC. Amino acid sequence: CASSLDIGGLYEQYF.